The clone carrying this TCR beta chain has ten or more counts. The antigen is not known. Exclusions: uncontrolled infection, other autoimmune disease, pregnancy, lactation. Source material for PBMCs was around 10 ml fresh peripheral blood. Amplification of TCR beta CDR3 regions used RNA as the template. With the HTBI primer set, the TCR CDR3 went through a first round of RT-PCR. TCRdb called the multiplex PCR reads again in MiXCR, with one record for every CDR3 protein. The sample has 500,000 to 650,000 distinct CDR3 sequences; around 15% are singletons. CDR1 LGHDT and CDR2 YNNKEL come from the germline V gene (reference sequence). This CDR3 is built from 16 residues. The trim removed 4 bases at V and 4 bases at J, leaving 7 bases unmatched. The sample comes from a study of T cells in Graves' hyperthyroidism and ophthalmopathy. General study results and limits: Separation of ophthalmopathy from stable hyperthyroidism was achieved by a 13 V-J model. Appearing also in blood were most of the thyroid clonotypes expanded above 0.001.

This sequence originates from a woman between 40 and 55 years old with Graves' hyperthyroidism. The genes are TRBV3-1 and TRBJ2-5; 12 nucleotides align to TRBD2. The material sequenced was blood. The chain's CDR3 is CASSPLTSGSGETQYF. The CDR3 DNA reads TGTGCCAGCAGCCCCCTGACTAGCGGGAGCGGAGAGACCCAGTACTTC.